This TCR beta chain comes out of a study of Graves' ophthalmopathy and Graves' hyperthyroidism. The CDR3 has 13 amino acids. Germline-derived CDR1 and CDR2 are SGDLS and YYNGEE. Concerning this clonotype itself: Being one base from a much bigger clone, this may be a read error.

Amplification of the TCR beta CDR3 regions used RNA transcripts (as template). Following a first-round RT-PCR that used HTBI primers, a second-round multiplex PCR was carried out. TCRdb reprocessed the multiplex PCR reads via MiXCR and lists one record per CDR3 protein. The sample includes approximately 460,000 distinct CDR3 sequences, 13% to 15% seen only once; the top ten take around 9.8%. The TCR sequence derives from a woman in her twenties or thirties with Graves' ophthalmopathy. The sample was blood. The chain combines TRBV9 with TRBJ1-1; D may be TRBD1 (5 bases). The CDR3 here is CASSADTNTEACF. The CDR3 DNA follows: TGTGCCAGCAGCGCGGACACGAACACTGAAGCTTGCTTT.